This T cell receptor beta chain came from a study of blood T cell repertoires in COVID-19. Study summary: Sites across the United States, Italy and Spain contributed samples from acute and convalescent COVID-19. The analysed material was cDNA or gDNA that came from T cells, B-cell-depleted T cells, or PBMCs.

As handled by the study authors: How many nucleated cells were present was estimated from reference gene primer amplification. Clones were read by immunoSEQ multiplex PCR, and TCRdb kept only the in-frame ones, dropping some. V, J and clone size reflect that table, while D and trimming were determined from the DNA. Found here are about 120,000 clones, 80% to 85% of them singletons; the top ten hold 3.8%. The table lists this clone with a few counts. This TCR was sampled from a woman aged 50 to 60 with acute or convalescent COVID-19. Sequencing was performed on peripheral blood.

The CDR3 loop is CASSISRGNTEAFF. The CDR3 DNA follows: TGTGCCAGCAGTATTTCCAGGGGGAACACTGAAGCTTTCTTT. The V call is TRBV2, the J call TRBJ1-1; a weak D match, TRBD1 (6 bases). The germline V gene encodes CDR1 SNHLY and CDR2 FYNNEI. V lost 5 bases to trimming and J lost 1 base, with 11 bases between them. This CDR3 has 14 residues. The variable domain in full, with the rest retrieved from reference TRBV2 and TRBJ1-1, is EPEVTQTPSHQVTQMGQEVILRCVPISNHLYFYWYRQILGQKVEFLVSFYNNEISEKSEIFDDQFSVERPDGSNFTLKIRSTKLEDSAMYFCASSISRGNTEAFFGQGTRLTVV.